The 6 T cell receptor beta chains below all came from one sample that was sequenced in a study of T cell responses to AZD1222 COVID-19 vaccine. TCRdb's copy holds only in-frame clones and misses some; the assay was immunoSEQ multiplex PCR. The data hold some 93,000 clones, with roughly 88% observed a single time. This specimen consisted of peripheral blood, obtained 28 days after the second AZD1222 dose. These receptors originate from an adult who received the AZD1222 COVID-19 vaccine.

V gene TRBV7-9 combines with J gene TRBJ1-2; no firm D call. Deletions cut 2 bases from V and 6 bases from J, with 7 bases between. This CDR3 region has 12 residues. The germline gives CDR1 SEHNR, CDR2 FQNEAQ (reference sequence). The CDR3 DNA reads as TGTGCCAGCAGCTTAACCGACGATGGCTACACCTTC. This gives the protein CASSLTDDGYTF.

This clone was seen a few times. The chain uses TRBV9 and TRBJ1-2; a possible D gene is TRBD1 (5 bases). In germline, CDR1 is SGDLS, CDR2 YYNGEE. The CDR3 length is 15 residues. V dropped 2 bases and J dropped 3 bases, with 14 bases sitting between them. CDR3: CASSVRDLDYYGYTF. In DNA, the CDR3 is TGTGCCAGCAGCGTGCGGGACCTCGACTACTATGGCTACACCTTC.

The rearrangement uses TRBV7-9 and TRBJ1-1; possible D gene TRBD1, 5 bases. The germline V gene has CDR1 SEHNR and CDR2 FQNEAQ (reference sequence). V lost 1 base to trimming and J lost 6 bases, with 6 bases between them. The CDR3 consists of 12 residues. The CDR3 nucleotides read TGTGCCAGCAGCTTAGAGGGACCTGAAGCTTTCTTT. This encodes CASSLEGPEAFF.

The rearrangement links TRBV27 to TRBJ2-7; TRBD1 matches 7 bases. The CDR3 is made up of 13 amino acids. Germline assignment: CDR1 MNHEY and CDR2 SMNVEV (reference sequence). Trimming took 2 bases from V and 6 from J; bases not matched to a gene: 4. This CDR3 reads CASSLQQGSEQYF. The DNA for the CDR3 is TGTGCCAGCAGTTTACAACAGGGGTCCGAGCAGTACTTC.

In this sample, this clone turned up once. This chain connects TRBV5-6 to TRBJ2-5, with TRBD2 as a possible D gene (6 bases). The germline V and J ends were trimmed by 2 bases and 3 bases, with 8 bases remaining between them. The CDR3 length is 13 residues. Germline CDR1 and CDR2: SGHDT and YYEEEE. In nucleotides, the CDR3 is TGTGCCAGCAGCTTCGGGAGTGAAGAGACCCAGTACTTC. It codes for CASSFGSEETQYF.

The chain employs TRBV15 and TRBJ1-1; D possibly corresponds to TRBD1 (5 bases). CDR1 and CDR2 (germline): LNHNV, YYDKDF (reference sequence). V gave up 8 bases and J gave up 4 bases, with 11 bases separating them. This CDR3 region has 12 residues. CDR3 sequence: CATSLGGTEAFF. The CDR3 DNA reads TGTGCCACCTCGCTCGGGGGCACTGAAGCTTTCTTT. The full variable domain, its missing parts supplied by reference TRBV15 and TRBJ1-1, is DAMVIQNPRYQVTQFGKPVTLSCSQTLNHNVMYWYQQKSSQAPKLLFHYYDKDFNNEADTPDNFQSRRPNTSFCFLDIRSPGLGDTAMYLCATSLGGTEAFFGQGTRLTVV.